The source of this TCR beta chain is a study of PD-1 blockade in classical Hodgkin lymphoma (dated by TCRdb to between 2020 and 2021). As for the study more broadly: Nivolumab dosing was 3 mg/kg intravenously every 2 weeks, continuing until either disease progression or unacceptable toxicity. The study used CyTOF and TCR beta sequencing to define a peripheral blood immune signature of response to PD-1 blockade in classical Hodgkin lymphoma.

Findings and caveats that apply to the study as a whole: The study covered only a single clinical trial cohort, and the causes of the repertoire differences, possibly disease activity or prior therapy, were still not defined. Patients starting nivolumab less than 1 year after ASCT had lower diversity and were excluded from later analyses to avoid confounding by immune reconstitution. Newly diagnosed patients were reported to have lower baseline TCR diversity than healthy donors, and relapsed/refractory patients were reported to have lower baseline TCR diversity still. A significant rise by C4D1 was seen in CD4+ but not CD8+ TCR diversity (p=0.0027 vs p=0.16), with the rise being most apparent in complete responders (p=0.02). Trial patients achieving complete response had baseline diversity similar to newly diagnosed patients, whereas partial responders and progressors had significantly lower diversity.

The sample's time point, from its label and the paper: cycle 2 day 1 (C2D1) of nivolumab. All trial patients had relapsed after autologous stem cell transplantation, with cohorts A, B and C differing in prior brentuximab vedotin exposure. A total of over 55 patients with relapsed/refractory classical Hodgkin lymphoma made up the trial cohort, and each patient's best overall response was complete response, partial response or progressive disease. Trial patients were treated with single-agent nivolumab in the multi-cohort phase II CheckMate 205 trial. An independent review committee assessed best overall response using the 2007 International Working Group response criteria. Trial PBMCs were obtained immediately prior to nivolumab initiation (C1D1) and on therapy at cycle 2 day 1 and cycle 4 day 1. Peripheral blood was collected in 8 mL Vacutainer Cell Preparation Tubes, from which PBMCs were isolated by centrifugation and then cryopreserved.

V and J lose 5 bases and 0 bases, and a span of 9 bases separates them. CDR1 and CDR2 are drawn from the germline V gene: MDHEN, SYDVKM. The CDR3 measures 14 amino acids from cysteine to phenylalanine. The read is trimmed to its CDR3 DNA, 42 bases read in frame from base 1. Turning to this clone: Which antigen it targets is not known. One base away there is no much larger clone; base qualities are not given.

Genomic DNA was extracted with the Qiagen DNeasy kit from unsorted PBMCs and from negatively selected CD4+ and CD8+ fractions. TCR beta CDR3 regions were subjected to amplification by immunoSEQ multiplex PCR with primers that anneal to V and J segments. Amplification bias was minimized using a synthetic immune receptor repertoire, and residual bias was removed computationally after sequencing. Turning to the authors' computational methods: Repertoire diversity was quantified as the Shannon entropy index using custom Python scripts. Unsorted, CD4+ and CD8+ repertoires were analyzed separately, except in combined analyses where CD4+ and CD8+ sequences were merged in silico. Clonal expansion was defined as a frequency increase of at least 2-fold after treatment compared with C1D1, and clones undetected at baseline were assigned a pseudocount of 0.5. Clones with 0 or 1 copy at C1D1 were defined as singleton clones, while clones with 2 or more copies were defined as non-singleton clones. By matching protein sequences in sorted samples from the same patient, clones expanded in unsorted samples were annotated as CD4+, CD8+ or unknown. Wilcoxon tests on paired samples were used to test changes in diversity from C1D1 to C4D1. TCRdb obtained this table from immuneACCESS and retained in-frame rearrangements with V and J assigned. These tables miss some clones; where compared with another copy, unresolved V genes account for less than half of the shortfall, and the remainder is unexplained. For V, J and clone size, that table is used; D and trimming come from the DNA. The sample table lists tens of thousands of clones, roughly nine tenths of them with a count of one. The ten largest clones add up to about 11% of the sample.

The input for sequencing was peripheral blood mononuclear cells (PBMCs), taken before the second cycle of nivolumab. The sequence derives from a human donor with classical Hodgkin lymphoma. The V and J segments used are TRBV28 and TRBJ2-3; confidence is insufficient to name the D gene. The encoded CDR3 is CASSNKASTDTQYF. In nucleotides, the sequence is TGTGCCAGCAGTAACAAGGCTAGCACAGATACGCAGTATTTT.